The 19 T cell receptor beta chains below all came from one sample that was sequenced in a study of molecular identifiers for immune sequencing clone quantification (dated by TCRdb to between 2017 and 2018). Library preparation employed PCR. Data came from a NextSeq 500. The raw public reads went through TCRdb reprocessing: fastp at Q25, MiXCR clone calling, in-frame beta chains kept. Every entry covers one CDR3 protein and lists the most common genes and DNA from its rows. In all, the sample holds roughly 630,000 distinct CDR3 sequences, and less than 30% of those were seen once. The ten biggest clones cover about 0.8% of the sample. Sequenced material: naive CD8+ T cells from blood, with Jurkat cell RNA spiked in. The cell subset or site label of this sample denotes: FACS-sorted CD8+CD4-CCR7+CD45RA+ naive T cells. The receptor set was obtained from a human donor in good health. Some libraries in this study had Jurkat cell RNA spiked in.

This chain connects TRBV19 to TRBJ2-7; D is possibly TRBD1 (6 bases). Per the germline V gene, CDR1 is LNHDA and CDR2 is SQIVND (reference sequence). This CDR3 is 13 amino acids long. Between the trimmed V and J ends, which lost 6 bases and 2 bases, there was a span of 11 bases. This CDR3 is CASSATGPYEQYF. The CDR3 DNA sequence: TGTGCCAGTAGCGCGACAGGACCCTACGAGCAGTACTTC. Supplemented by reference TRBV19 and TRBJ2-7, the full variable domain reads DGGITQSPKYLFRKEGQNVTLSCEQNLNHDAMYWYRQDPGQGLRLIYYSQIVNDFQKGDIAEGYSVSREKKESFPLTVTSAQKNPTAFYLCASSATGPYEQYFGPGTRLTVT.

About this clonotype itself: At one boundary the junction diverges from the germline segment, which might be a read error. The chain combines TRBV27 with TRBJ1-5; tentatively, D is TRBD1 (5 bases). Germline V CDR1 and CDR2: MNHEY, SMNVEV (reference sequence). The CDR3 totals 13 residues. The CDR3 sequence: CASSLNRNQPQRF. CDR3 DNA: TGTGCCAGCAGTCTTAACAGGAATCAGCCCCAGCGTTTT.

Many counts were recorded for this clonotype. The chain uses TRBV12-3 or TRBV12-4 and TRBJ1-1; 7 bases fit TRBD1. V was pared by 6 bases and J by 6 bases, with 4 bases of the junction left unmatched. The CDR3 runs 12 residues. The CDR3 bases are TGTGCCAGCAGATTGAGGGGGCCTGAAGCTTTCTTT. It is translated as CASRLRGPEAFF.

To note about this clonotype: This clone may be a read error of a much larger clone one base away. This rearrangement joins TRBV2 to TRBJ2-7; TRBD1 might be the D (6 bases). This CDR3 region has 12 residues. Germline CDR1 and CDR2: SNHLY and FYNNEI. CDR3 amino acids: CASSDRGYGQYF. The CDR3 DNA reads TGTGCCAGCAGTGACAGGGGCTACGGGCAGTACTTC.

This chain connects TRBV6-2 or TRBV6-3 to TRBJ2-3, with TRBD2 matching over 7 bases. The CDR3 runs to 20 residues. Germline CDR1 is MNHEY and CDR2 is SVGEGT. The ends lost 2 bases at V and 1 base at J; junction bases unmatched: 18. The CDR3 sequence: CASSYDWSPGGAGGTDTQYF. CDR3 DNA sequence: TGTGCCAGCAGTTACGACTGGTCCCCCGGTGGCGCGGGAGGCACAGATACGCAGTATTTT.

This clonotype was seen a few times. The chain is built from TRBV5-4 and TRBJ2-2; 10 nucleotides align to TRBD1. The ends lost 4 bases at V and 7 bases at J; junction bases unmatched: 10. This CDR3 contains 16 residues. CDR1 SGHNT and CDR2 YYREEE come from the germline V gene (reference sequence). The CDR3 DNA sequence: TGTGCCAGCAGCCCCGACGACAGGGGGCTTAGCGGGGAGCTGTTTTTT. Translation gives CASSPDDRGLSGELFF.

This clonotype was observed a few times. V usage is TRBV12-3 or TRBV12-4 and J usage is TRBJ2-3; TRBD2 matches at 7 bases. Unmatched junction bases numbered 3, after V lost 1 base and J lost 5 bases. This CDR3 has 14 residues. The CDR3 region has the DNA TGTGCCAGCAGTTTAGAACTAGCGAAAGATACGCAGTATTTT. Protein product: CASSLELAKDTQYF.

The chain has TRBV9 and TRBJ2-7, with 7 bases matching TRBD1. The CDR3 has 12 amino acids. Germline CDR1 and CDR2: SGDLS and YYNGEE. V lost 0 bases, J lost 6 bases, and 0 bases stayed unmatched. The CDR3 spells CASSVGTGEQYF. CDR3 nucleotide sequence: TGTGCCAGCAGCGTAGGGACAGGCGAGCAGTACTTC. Full variable domain (outside the CDR3, taken from reference TRBV9 and TRBJ2-7): DSGVTQTPKHLITATGQRVTLRCSPRSGDLSVYWYQQSLDQGLQFLIQYYNGEERAKGNILERFSAQQFPDLHSELNLSSLELGDSALYFCASSVGTGEQYFGPGTRLTVT.

To note about this clonotype: This may be a read error, as it is one base from a much larger clone. The chain carries TRBV4-3 and TRBJ2-3; D ambiguous. The CDR3 runs 13 residues. Germline V gene lookup returns CDR1 LGHNA and CDR2 YSLEER. In DNA form, the CDR3 reads TGCGCCAGCAGTCGAAGTCTTGCAGATACGCAGTGTTTT. The encoded protein is CASSRSLADTQCF.

A note on this clonotype: One junction end does not reproduce the germline sequence, and a read error may be involved. The CDR3 nucleotides read TGCAGCGCCCCAGACCTCCCGAACGGCTACGCCTTC. It is translated as CSAPDLPNGYAF. V and J are TRBV29-1 and TRBJ1-2; D uncertain. The CDR3 is made up of 12 amino acids. Germline V gene lookup returns CDR1 SQVTM and CDR2 ANQGSEA.

Worth noting for this clonotype: With a much larger clone just one base away, this may be a read error. The rearrangement joins TRBV27 to TRBJ1-1; D call uncertain. This CDR3 is 13 amino acids long. Germline assignment: CDR1 MNHEY and CDR2 SMNVEV (reference sequence). Here the CDR3 reads CVSSLSGGAEAFF. Written as DNA, the CDR3 is TGTGTCAGCAGTTTATCGGGTGGCGCTGAAGCTTTCTTT.

Comments on this clonotype: Sequence at one end of the junction differs from germline and may be a read error. The rearrangement uses TRBV19 and TRBJ1-1; D gene uncertain. The CDR3 has 14 residues. CDR1 and CDR2 from the germline V gene are LNHDA and SQIVND (reference sequence). CDR3 coding DNA: TGTGCCAGTAGTCTGAACGGGATGAACACTGGAGCTTTCTTT. Translation gives CASSLNGMNTGAFF.

This clonotype was seen a handful of times. The chain employs TRBV5-6 and TRBJ2-7; 9 bases map to TRBD1. Trimming cost V 3 bases and J 4 bases; bases outside gene matches: 8. Per germline, CDR1 SGHDT and CDR2 YYEEEE. This CDR3 has 15 residues. The chain's CDR3 is CASSWTGTGRYEQYF. The CDR3 DNA reads as TGTGCCAGCAGCTGGACCGGGACAGGGAGGTACGAGCAGTACTTC.

As for this clonotype: A much larger clone lies one base from this, so it may be a read error. The chain links TRBV5-4 to TRBJ2-6, with D perhaps TRBD1 (5 bases). Germline loops: CDR1 SGHNT, CDR2 YYREEE (reference sequence). The CDR3 spans 13 residues. The CDR3 loop is CASSDSGADVLTF. For the CDR3, the DNA is TGTGCCAGCAGCGACTCTGGGGCCGACGTCCTGACTTTC.

As to this clonotype: A much more abundant neighbour one base away suggests this may be a read error. The chain has TRBV20-1 and TRBJ2-3; D gene ambiguous. The CDR3 has 12 amino acids. Germline lookup yields CDR1 DFQATT and CDR2 SNEGSKA (reference sequence). CDR3 bases: TGCAGCGCTTGGGCAAGCACAGATATGCAGTATTTT. This codes for CSAWASTDMQYF.

Points on this clonotype: A much bigger clone sits one base away, suggesting this may be a read error. The gene calls are TRBV6-2 or TRBV6-3 and TRBJ1-5; no clear D gene. Germline CDR1 and CDR2: MNHEY and SVGEGT. CDR3 size: 12 residues. CDR3 DNA: TGTGCCAGCAGAGATAGCAATCAGCCCCGGCATTTT. Amino acids: CASRDSNQPRHF.

The chain joins TRBV4-1 to TRBJ1-4, with TRBD1 matching over 7 bases. Trimming at V came to 8 bases and at J to 1 base, leaving 19 bases not matched to a gene. The CDR3 has 19 amino acids. Germline V gives CDR1 MGHRA, CDR2 YSYEKL. The CDR3 protein is CASGREPRDRVLTNEKLFF. The CDR3 DNA reads as TGCGCCAGCGGCCGGGAACCCCGGGACAGAGTATTAACTAATGAAAAACTGTTTTTT.

The rearrangement joins TRBV2 to TRBJ1-5; D ambiguous. CDR3 length equals 14 residues. V was shortened by 11 bases and J by 0 bases, with 14 bases between the two germline ends. From germline, CDR1 is SNHLY and CDR2 FYNNEI. The CDR3 region is CARSGLNSNQPQHF. The CDR3 DNA follows: TGTGCCCGCTCGGGCCTCAATAGCAATCAGCCCCAGCATTTT. Together with reference TRBV2 and TRBJ1-5, the CDR3 gives the full variable domain: EPEVTQTPSHQVTQMGQEVILRCVPISNHLYFYWYRQILGQKVEFLVSFYNNEISEKSEIFDDQFSVERPDGSNFTLKIRSTKLEDSAMYFCARSGLNSNQPQHFGDGTRLSIL.

Comments on this clonotype: Sequence at one end of the junction differs from germline and may be a read error. V usage is TRBV11-2 and J usage is TRBJ2-1; D is unclear. In germline, CDR1 is SGHAT, CDR2 FQNNGV. The CDR3 consists of 13 residues. The CDR3 loop reads CASSLEWGNEQFF. The CDR3 DNA sequence: TGTGCCAGCAGCCTAGAATGGGGCAATGAGCAGTTCTTC.